Sequencing of this T cell receptor beta chain was carried out in a study of hypomethylating agent response in myelodysplastic syndrome (dated by TCRdb to about 2021). Regarding the complete study: Patients were treated with the hypomethylating agents azacitidine (about 75% of the 11) or decitabine (3 of 11). The cohort included roughly ten male and a couple of female myelodysplastic syndrome patients. About 5 patients did not respond, whereas six or seven responded with either complete response or hematologic improvement. Complete response or hematologic improvement counted as response, and patients meeting neither criterion were classed as non-responders. Patients had a mean age of about 78 +/- 6.2 years, and a diploid cytogenetic profile was the most common. The mutation found most frequently was TET2, which appeared in 5 of the 11 patients.

On this clone: This clone's antigen is unknown. There are no base qualities to consult, and no much larger clone falls within one base.

Bulk bone marrow was analyzed without sorting T-cell subsets. Bone marrow from about a dozen myelodysplastic syndrome patients was immunosequenced for TCR beta CDR3 regions before and after hypomethylating agent therapy. For longitudinal repertoire tracking, every patient provided one baseline bone marrow and two to three bone marrows collected at different post-treatment timepoints. Whole bone marrow served as the source for genomic DNA extraction, with DNA quality checked using TapeStation, NanoDrop OneC and PicoGreen assays. The CDR3 holds 15 amino acids from the cysteine to the phenylalanine. The retained sequence is limited to the CDR3, 45 bases, with the frame set at the first base. The germline V gene sets CDR1 to SGHRS and CDR2 to YFSETQ. V is cut by 0 bases and J by 1 base, and the space between the germline ends is 10 bases. The investigation overall reported the following: The cohort was small, with only 11 to 12 patients analyzed. Because the healthy control donors and the MDS patients were not matched by age, the comparison between MDS and healthy samples could have been affected. The shared GLIPH2 clusters might recognize novel MDS antigens, but this possibility was not confirmed and requires experimental validation. Novel clonotypes emerged more often in responders, while non-responders showed more contracted clonotypes after treatment. After hypomethylating agent treatment, no significant change in richness, rarefaction diversity or clonality was seen, either across all patients or within response groups.

Receptor libraries were prepared by the immunoSEQ multiplex PCR assay. Each sample was run at survey resolution as two replicates of approximately 200 ng apiece, for a total of about 400 ng of DNA. Rearranged TCRB sequences in genomic DNA were detected with the hsTCRB kit using multiplex PCR primers targeting V and J genes. The CDR3 region was amplified in a first PCR of approximately 30 cycles using the QIAGEN Multiplex PCR Kit. Sample barcodes and Illumina adapters were added to each replicate in a roughly 8-cycle second PCR. Pooled libraries were quantified with a QuantStudio 6 and the KAPA library quantification kit. About 15 pM of pooled libraries were sequenced on an Illumina MiSeq with 156-cycle single-end reads and a 15-cycle index read. The paper's processing steps were these. Of 180,000 or so unique clonotypes, less than 2% were flagged by VDJdb annotation as previously reported viral-epitope-specific clonotypes. The immunoSEQ Data Assistant and immunoSEQ Analyzer converted raw reads into normalized, annotated TCRB repertoires. Clonotypes were analyzed with BioAnalyzer and version 0.6.5 of the immunarch R package. Before richness was estimated, every repertoire was downsampled to match the clone count of the smallest repertoire. Clonotypes were classified as expanded, contracted or novel by Fisher's exact tests, with novel defined as zero frequency before treatment. Significantly changed CDR3 beta sequences were clustered with GLIPH2 at simulation_depth=1000 and kmer_min_depth=3, and CDR3s shorter than five residues were left out. In TCRdb, the immuneACCESS table is reduced to in-frame sequences with V and J assigned. These tables do not hold every clone; where another copy was compared, an unresolved V gene accounts for under half, and the others remain unexplained. Clonal size and the V and J genes are those of that table, whereas D and trimming came from the DNA. The sample table contains 2,500 to 3,500 clones; only one count was recorded for approximately 80% of them. The top ten constitute approximately 24% of the sample.

The starting material was bone marrow, obtained before or after starting hypomethylating agent treatment for myelodysplastic syndrome (not recorded which). The TCR sequence derives from a human donor with myelodysplastic syndrome. The rearranged chain carries TRBV5-1 and TRBJ1-1; too little of a D gene remains to name it. CDR3 sequence: CASSLEGWGNTEAFF. The DNA sequence is TGCGCCAGCAGCTTGGAAGGGTGGGGGAACACTGAAGCTTTCTTT.